The 19 T cell receptor beta chains below come from one sample, sequenced in a study of T-cell memory formation after mild COVID-19. TCRdb re-called the 5' RACE reads through MiXCR, storing one row per CDR3 protein. Here the sample spans about 340,000 distinct CDR3 sequences, 10% to 15% being singletons. Sequenced sample: PBMCs or a T cell subset sorted from them (not recorded which). The receptors derive from a man younger than 30 who had mild COVID-19 (a few samples of this study predate the infection). Cell type and time point are not known.

This clonotype has only a few counts. The chain carries TRBV14 and TRBJ1-6; a possible D gene is TRBD1 (5 bases). The CDR3 is made up of 14 amino acids. The V end was cut by 4 bases, the J end by 7 bases, with 11 bases between. The V gene's germline CDR1 is SGHDN and CDR2 FVKESK. CDR3 nucleotides: TGTGCCAGCAGCCTGGGACTTGACAATTCACCCCTCCACTTT. Its protein product is CASSLGLDNSPLHF. The variable domain in full, with the rest retrieved from reference TRBV14 and TRBJ1-6, is EAGVTQFPSHSVIEKGQTVTLRCDPISGHDNLYWYRRVMGKEIKFLLHFVKESKQDESGMPNNRFLAERTGGTYSTLKVQPAELEDSGVYFCASSLGLDNSPLHFGNGTRLTVT.

The chain has TRBV7-2 and TRBJ2-7; D is ambiguous. The CDR3 consists of 15 residues. Germline assignment: CDR1 SGHTA and CDR2 FQGNSA. The V end lost 1 base, the J end lost 2 bases, and 12 bases lay between the germline ends. CDR3 in DNA: TGTGCCAGCAGCTTAGATTGGGATTCCCCCTACGAGCAGTACTTC. This encodes CASSLDWDSPYEQYF.

This chain connects TRBV5-1 to TRBJ1-1; D is ambiguous. Germline CDR1 is SGHRS and CDR2 is YFSETQ. V lost 0 bases and J 1 base, leaving 7 bases between the germline ends. This CDR3 has 14 residues. DNA for the CDR3: TGCGCCAGCAGCTTGGGTAGGGAGAACACTGAAGCTTTCTTT. Residues: CASSLGRENTEAFF.

The V gene is TRBV29-1, the J gene TRBJ1-2; no reliable D call. The CDR3 is made up of 14 amino acids. V was clipped by 4 bases and J by 2 bases, with 14 bases between them. Germline V gene data show CDR1 as SQVTM and CDR2 as ANQGSEA. For the CDR3, the DNA is TGCAGCGTTGCTTTCGAGCGCACAAACTATGGCTACACCTTC. Encoded protein: CSVAFERTNYGYTF.

This clonotype was counted between two and nine times. The genes are TRBV5-1 and TRBJ2-7; D ambiguous. From germline, CDR1 is SGHRS and CDR2 YFSETQ. This CDR3 is built from 13 residues. V was trimmed by 4 bases and J by 3 bases, leaving 11 bases between them. As DNA, the CDR3 is TGCGCCAGCAGCGAGGACGGAGACTACGAGCAGTACTTC. It codes for CASSEDGDYEQYF.

This clonotype was counted between two and nine times. This chain links TRBV10-2 with TRBJ2-4; D unresolved. Germline V CDR1 and CDR2: WSHSY, SAAADI. The CDR3 runs to 13 residues. Trimming removed 8 bases from V and 6 bases from J, with 14 bases in between. CDR3 nucleotide sequence: TGCGCCAGCTTCGGTACCCCAGGAAACATTCAGTACTTC. It specifies CASFGTPGNIQYF.

This clonotype was recorded many times. The V call is TRBV6-4, the J call TRBJ2-2; D may be TRBD1 or TRBD2 (5 bases each). The V gene's germline CDR1 is MRHNA and CDR2 SNTAGT. The CDR3 is made up of 14 amino acids. Trimming cost V 2 bases and J 3 bases, with 7 bases left between them. This chain's CDR3 is CASSDRGDTGELFF. The CDR3 DNA is TGTGCCAGCAGTGACAGGGGAGACACCGGGGAGCTGTTTTTT.

This clonotype was picked up a small number of times. V usage is TRBV4-2 and J usage is TRBJ1-2; D not certain. The CDR3 has 14 amino acids. Trimming removed 0 bases at V and 8 bases at J, with 13 bases between. The germline gives CDR1 LGHNA, CDR2 YNFKEQ. CDR3 loop: CASSQDERAWGYTF. DNA of the CDR3: TGTGCCAGCAGCCAAGATGAAAGGGCGTGGGGCTACACCTTC.

This clonotype was counted a few times. The J gene is TRBJ2-3, the V gene TRBV4-2; 8 positions agree with TRBD1. CDR3 length: 15 amino acids. Germline CDR1 reads LGHNA; CDR2 reads YNFKEQ. Germline trimming cut 5 bases from V and 1 base from J; bases unmatched to any gene: 5. The CDR3 nucleotides read TGTGCCAGCAGCTACCAGACAGGGGGCACAGATACGCAGTATTTT. Its translation is CASSYQTGGTDTQYF.

The sample holds a few counts of this clonotype. The rearrangement links TRBV27 to TRBJ2-3; D uncertain. The CDR3 has 14 residues. Germline assignment: CDR1 MNHEY and CDR2 SMNVEV (reference sequence). Deletions cut 6 bases from V and 2 bases from J, with 12 bases between. The DNA for the CDR3 is TGTGCCAGCAGCCCCAAGGAGCCCACAGATACGCAGTATTTT. Protein: CASSPKEPTDTQYF.

The V gene is TRBV15, the J gene TRBJ2-3; perhaps TRBD2 as D (5 bases). From germline, CDR1 is LNHNV and CDR2 YYDKDF (reference sequence). Trimming pared 1 base from V and 2 bases from J, leaving 10 bases between. The CDR3 has 15 residues. CDR3 in DNA: TGTGCCACCAGCAGAGGCGCCGGGGACACAGATACGCAGTATTTT. Translating gives CATSRGAGDTDTQYF.

The chain has TRBV7-9 and TRBJ2-5; either TRBD1 or TRBD2 may supply D (6 bases each). With 6 bases removed from V and 4 bases from J, the gap between germline ends came to 15 bases. This CDR3 comprises 14 residues. Looked up from germline, CDR1 is SEHNR and CDR2 is FQNEAQ (reference sequence). The DNA for the CDR3 is TGTGCCAGCAGGGTGGAGGGGGTAGCAGAGACCCAGTACTTC. It is translated as CASRVEGVAETQYF. The whole variable domain, remainder taken from reference TRBV7-9 and TRBJ2-5, is DTGVSQNPRHKITKRGQNVTFRCDPISEHNRLYWYRQTLGQGPEFLTYFQNEAQLEKSRLLSDRFSAERPKGSFSTLEIQRTEQGDSAMYLCASRVEGVAETQYFGPGTRLLVL.

This clonotype came up a few times. This chain connects TRBV5-4 to TRBJ1-1; D not certain. Germline V CDR1 and CDR2: SGHNT, YYREEE (reference sequence). V was trimmed by 3 bases and J by 5 bases, leaving 8 bases between them. The CDR3 sequence is 12 residues long. The CDR3 coding sequence is TGTGCCAGCAGCTCGTTAAAAACTGAAGCTTTCTTT. It specifies CASSSLKTEAFF.

The rearrangement links TRBV7-9 to TRBJ2-1; D is possibly TRBD1 (6 bases). V was trimmed by 6 bases and J by 5 bases, leaving 14 bases between them. The CDR3 has 14 residues. Germline values: CDR1 SEHNR, CDR2 FQNEAQ (reference sequence). The DNA for the CDR3 is TGTGCCAGCAGTACAGGGAGCATAGACAATGAGCAGTTCTTC. This encodes CASSTGSIDNEQFF.

V usage is TRBV14 and J usage is TRBJ1-1; 8 bases match TRBD1. Trimming at V came to 0 bases and at J to 3 bases, leaving 12 bases not matched to a gene. The V gene's germline CDR1 is SGHDN and CDR2 FVKESK. CDR3 length equals 18 residues. CDR3 sequence (DNA): TGTGCCAGCAGCCAAGATGTTTGGAGGGACAGGTTTGACACTGAAGCTTTCTTT. Protein product: CASSQDVWRDRFDTEAFF.

This clonotype was seen a few times. The DNA of the CDR3 is TGCGCCAGCAGCTTGAGCGGGATCGCGCAAGAGACCCAGTACTTC. Translating gives CASSLSGIAQETQYF. The chain uses TRBV5-1 and TRBJ2-5; 7 nucleotides align to TRBD2. After removal of 1 base from V and 2 bases from J, the junction contained 5 bases not matched to a gene. Per germline, CDR1 SGHRS and CDR2 YFSETQ. The CDR3 has 15 amino acids.

This sequence joins TRBV6-1 and TRBJ1-1; D gene unclear. V shed 2 bases and J shed 6 bases, with 10 bases lying between them. The germline CDR1 and CDR2 sequences are MNHNS and SASEGT. This CDR3 is 13 amino acids long. The CDR3 protein is CASSERASSEAFF. CDR3 in DNA: TGTGCCAGCAGTGAACGGGCCAGCTCTGAAGCTTTCTTT.

There are a few counts of this clonotype. V gene TRBV20-1 combines with J gene TRBJ1-5, with 7 nucleotides matching TRBD1. Germline trimming cut 5 bases from V and 7 bases from J; bases unmatched to any gene: 5. Germline CDR1 DFQATT, CDR2 SNEGSKA (reference sequence). This CDR3 has 12 amino acids. CDR3 bases: TGCAGTGCTTTACAGGGGCCGCAGCCCCAGCATTTT. Translating gives CSALQGPQPQHF.

The CDR3 loop reads CASSLGGSAFGELFF. Written as DNA, the CDR3 is TGTGCCAGCAGCTTAGGCGGGTCCGCTTTCGGGGAGCTGTTTTTT. The gene calls are TRBV7-2 and TRBJ2-2, with TRBD2 as a possible D gene (5 bases). Germline V lookup: CDR1 SGHTA, CDR2 FQGNSA. This CDR3 region has 15 residues. The germline V and J ends were trimmed by 1 base and 7 bases, with 13 bases remaining between them.